This T cell receptor (beta chain) was obtained from a study of T cells in Graves' hyperthyroidism and ophthalmopathy. General observations from the study: Peripheral blood also featured most of the thyroid clonotypes expanded above 0.001. Ophthalmopathy was predicted by the model a median of about 6.7 months ahead of onset.

Authors of the study amplified TCR beta CDR3 regions from RNA transcripts. TCR CDR3 underwent first-round RT-PCR with the HTBI primer set. One entry per CDR3 protein, called by TCRdb with MiXCR from the multiplex PCR reads. The table has some 510,000 distinct CDR3 sequences, around 45% seen once. This clonotype has more than one count but fewer than ten. Its antigen remains unknown. Trimming shortened V by 4 bases and J by 1 base, and 14 bases separated the two germline ends. This CDR3 region has 15 residues. Germline assignment: CDR1 ENHRY and CDR2 SYGVKD. This clonotype was sampled from a young woman with Graves' hyperthyroidism. The chain carries TRBV10-3 and TRBJ2-7; TRBD1 or TRBD2 may be the D gene (5 bases each). Sequencing was carried out using peripheral blood or thyroid tissue (not recorded which). The CDR3 coding sequence is TGTGCCATCAGTGCCCTTGGGACCGAGTCCTACGAGCAGTACTTC. It codes for CAISALGTESYEQYF.